Below, 24 T cell receptor beta chains from the same sample are listed, as sequenced in a study of shared T cell receptors in the human thymus. The data were produced by immunoSEQ multiplex PCR, yet TCRdb's version contains in-frame clones alone and is incomplete. The table records some 660,000 clones, over 75% of them present only once. The same data also went into a second study, on human thymus T cells.

Sequenced input: thymocytes. These receptors were taken from a boy younger than two with a congenital heart defect.

The J gene is TRBJ2-3, the V gene TRBV5-5; 7 bases are a match to TRBD2. V lost 5 bases to trimming and J lost 5 bases; unmatched junction nucleotides: 11. Germline CDR1 SGHKS, CDR2 YYEKEE (reference sequence). The CDR3 spans 15 residues. CDR3 DNA sequence: TGTGCCAGCAGTCTTCCGACTAGCCTAGAAGATACGCAGTATTTT. Its protein is CASSLPTSLEDTQYF.

The chain uses TRBV25-1 and TRBJ1-6, with TRBD1 matching 7 bases. V lost 5 bases to trimming and J lost 8 bases; unmatched junction nucleotides: 6. Germline CDR1 and CDR2: MGHDK and SYGVNS. The length of the CDR3 is 14 residues. The CDR3 nucleotides are TGTGCCAGCAGTACACAGGGGCGGGATTCACCCCTCCACTTT. Its translation: CASSTQGRDSPLHF.

The chain uses TRBV14 and TRBJ1-2, with D hard to call. V was cut by 4 bases and J by 5 bases, with 17 bases left in between. The CDR3 contains 15 residues. CDR1 and CDR2 (germline): SGHDN, FVKESK. Written as DNA, the CDR3 is TGTGCCAGCAGCCCGCAGGAACATATAGGATATGGCTACACCTTC. Protein: CASSPQEHIGYGYTF.

This clone was observed once. The V gene is TRBV5-1, the J gene TRBJ2-1; maybe TRBD2 (6 bases). Germline V CDR1 and CDR2: SGHRS, YFSETQ. The V and J ends lost 6 bases and 0 bases respectively, with 19 bases between them. The CDR3 totals 17 residues. In DNA, the CDR3 is TGCGCCAGCAAGCCTTGGTTTTCGACTAGCTCCTACAATGAGCAGTTCTTC. Protein product: CASKPWFSTSSYNEQFF.

The chain has TRBV28 and TRBJ1-2, with TRBD1 matching over 7 bases. The CDR3 has 17 amino acids. Germline CDR1 reads MDHEN; CDR2 reads SYDVKM. Trimming cost V 5 bases and J 4 bases; bases outside gene matches: 16. CDR3 bases: TGTGCCAGCAGTGCAGCGGACAGGCGAAAGGGATTCTATGGCTACACCTTC. Amino acid sequence: CASSAADRRKGFYGYTF.

This chain connects TRBV14 to TRBJ2-7, with D uncertain. V lost 3 bases and J lost 3, with 15 bases in between. Germline CDR1 is SGHDN and CDR2 is FVKESK. This CDR3 region has 15 residues. This chain's CDR3 is CASSHETVSNYEQYF. Written as DNA, the CDR3 is TGTGCCAGCAGCCATGAAACAGTTTCTAACTACGAGCAGTACTTC.

The chain employs TRBV30 and TRBJ2-7, with a possible D match to TRBD2 (6 bases). In germline, CDR1 is GTSNPN, CDR2 SVGIG (reference sequence). CDR3 length: 16 amino acids. Between the trimmed V and J ends, which lost 6 bases and 3 bases, there was a span of 24 bases. CDR3 protein: CACRKFAGTPLYEQYF. For the CDR3, the DNA is TGTGCCTGCCGCAAGTTCGCAGGGACTCCTCTCTACGAGCAGTACTTC.

V is TRBV29-1 and J is TRBJ2-1, with TRBD2 matching over 12 bases. Trimming cost V 4 bases and J 10 bases; bases outside gene matches: 14. The germline CDR1 and CDR2 sequences are SQVTM and ANQGSEA. The CDR3 runs to 16 residues. CDR3 in amino acids: CSVVSPTSGSSEEQFF. DNA for the CDR3: TGCAGCGTTGTATCCCCGACTAGCGGGAGCTCGGAGGAGCAGTTCTTC.

The chain links TRBV5-1 to TRBJ2-1; 11 bases align to TRBD2. After removal of 0 bases from V and 8 bases from J, the junction contained 13 bases not matched to a gene. This CDR3 is built from 18 residues. From germline, CDR1 is SGHRS and CDR2 YFSETQ. The CDR3 DNA reads as TGCGCCAGCAGCTTGGGGGCTAGCGGGAGGCCAACGTCCCATGAGCAGTTCTTC. It translates to CASSLGASGRPTSHEQFF.

This chain links TRBV10-2 with TRBJ1-5, with unresolved D. The V gene lost 3 bases and the J gene lost 6 bases, with 12 bases spanning the gap. The germline V gene has CDR1 WSHSY and CDR2 SAAADI. This CDR3 is built from 14 residues. In DNA, the CDR3 is TGCGCCAGCAGTGAACGCTCTCACAGTCAGCCCCAGCATTTT. Amino acids: CASSERSHSQPQHF.

The chain joins TRBV28 to TRBJ1-1, with 8 positions matching TRBD1. CDR1 MDHEN and CDR2 SYDVKM come from the germline V gene. After removal of 10 bases from V and 3 bases from J, the junction contained 7 bases not matched to a gene. The length of the CDR3 is 13 residues. The CDR3 here is CATPDREDTEAFF. The DNA of the CDR3 is TGTGCCACCCCGGACAGGGAGGACACTGAAGCTTTCTTT.

The V call is TRBV9, the J call TRBJ2-7; TRBD2 matches at 14 bases. CDR3 length equals 15 residues. CDR1 SGDLS and CDR2 YYNGEE come from the germline V gene. Trimming took 5 bases from V and 4 from J; bases not matched to a gene: 5. The CDR3 spells CASRGTSGSSYEQYF. The CDR3 bases are TGTGCCAGCAGGGGGACTAGCGGGAGTTCTTACGAGCAGTACTTC.

The chain is built from TRBV6-1 and TRBJ2-5; maybe TRBD1 (6 bases). CDR3 length: 14 residues. Germline V gives CDR1 MNHNS, CDR2 SASEGT. V lost 4 bases to trimming and J lost 5 bases, with 14 bases between them. The CDR3 coding sequence is TGTGCCAGCAGTGGAAACAGGGTCTGGGAGACCCAGTACTTC. Translation gives CASSGNRVWETQYF.

The chain joins TRBV11-2 to TRBJ2-7; D call uncertain. CDR1 is SGHAT and CDR2 is FQNNGV in the germline V gene. CDR3 length: 11 residues. Trimming removed 6 bases from V and 7 bases from J, with 10 bases in between. The CDR3 protein is CASSLMREQYF. In DNA form, the CDR3 reads TGTGCCAGCAGTCTGATGCGGGAGCAGTACTTC.

J is TRBJ2-7 and V is TRBV7-9; D unclear. Trimming removed 8 bases from V and 2 bases from J, with 13 bases in between. The germline V gene encodes CDR1 SEHNR and CDR2 FQNEAQ (reference sequence). CDR3 length equals 13 residues. CDR3 bases: TGTGCCAGCCGCGGATACGCTGCCTACGAGCAGTACTTC. Translated: CASRGYAAYEQYF.

The chain links TRBV5-4 to TRBJ2-1, with D possibly TRBD1 on 5 matching bases. Germline CDR1 is SGHNT and CDR2 is YYREEE (reference sequence). CDR3 length equals 15 residues. Trimming stripped 1 base from V and 1 base from J, with 9 bases between. CDR3 loop: CASSLWTPSYNEQFF. The CDR3 bases are TGTGCCAGCAGCTTGTGGACACCGTCCTACAATGAGCAGTTCTTC.

The chain joins TRBV7-2 to TRBJ2-7, with D possibly TRBD2 on 5 matching bases. V lost 5 bases, J lost 5 bases, and 7 bases lay in between. The germline CDR1 and CDR2 sequences are SGHTA and FQGNSA. The CDR3 is 11 residues long. CDR3 DNA sequence: TGTGCCAGCAGCCGAGGGCACGAGCAGTACTTC. This sequence encodes CASSRGHEQYF.

The chain combines TRBV7-9 with TRBJ2-7, with TRBD1 matching 7 bases. The CDR3 is made up of 15 amino acids. The V gene's germline CDR1 is SEHNR and CDR2 FQNEAQ (reference sequence). Trimming cost V 5 bases and J 4 bases; bases outside gene matches: 11. The CDR3 DNA reads as TGTGCCAGCAGCCCACCCACACAGGGGCTATACGAGCAGTACTTC. Translated: CASSPPTQGLYEQYF. The variable domain in full, with the rest retrieved from reference TRBV7-9 and TRBJ2-7, is DTGVSQNPRHKITKRGQNVTFRCDPISEHNRLYWYRQTLGQGPEFLTYFQNEAQLEKSRLLSDRFSAERPKGSFSTLEIQRTEQGDSAMYLCASSPPTQGLYEQYFGPGTRLTVT.

The rearrangement uses TRBV6-1 and TRBJ1-3; D uncertain. The length of the CDR3 is 16 residues. In germline, CDR1 is MNHNS, CDR2 SASEGT. The V gene lost 2 bases and the J gene lost 4 bases, with 15 bases spanning the gap. The CDR3: CASSEFGGSWGNTIYF. The CDR3 DNA reads TGTGCCAGCAGTGAATTCGGAGGGTCATGGGGAAACACCATATATTTT.

The table lists this clone with a count of one. The chain recombines TRBV4-3 with TRBJ1-4; 8 nucleotides agree with TRBD1. The germline gives CDR1 LGHNA, CDR2 YSLEER. This CDR3 has 18 residues. Germline trimming cut 4 bases from V and 3 bases from J; bases unmatched to any gene: 13. CDR3 amino acids: CASSPKTGDSTANEKLFF. In nucleotides, the CDR3 is TGCGCCAGCAGCCCTAAGACAGGGGATAGCACGGCTAATGAAAAACTGTTTTTT.

V usage is TRBV5-1 and J usage is TRBJ2-3, with 9 bases that match TRBD2. CDR1 SGHRS and CDR2 YFSETQ come from the germline V gene. The ends lost 1 base at V and 4 bases at J; junction bases unmatched: 7. This CDR3 contains 16 residues. Here the CDR3 reads CASSLPIAGAADTQYF. The CDR3 DNA is TGCGCCAGCAGCTTGCCCATAGCGGGAGCGGCAGATACGCAGTATTTT. The variable domain in full, completed from reference TRBV5-1 and TRBJ2-3, reads KAGVTQTPRYLIKTRGQQVTLSCSPISGHRSVSWYQQTPGQGLQFLFEYFSETQRNKGNFPGRFSGRQFSNSRSEMNVSTLELGDSALYLCASSLPIAGAADTQYFGPGTRLTVL.

The chain is built from TRBV4-1 and TRBJ2-7; D is possibly TRBD1 (6 bases). V lost 0 bases to trimming and J lost 2 bases, with 14 bases between them. This CDR3 is 16 amino acids long. Germline V CDR1 and CDR2: MGHRA, YSYEKL. The CDR3 sequence is CASSQDSADSTYEQYF. The CDR3 coding sequence is TGCGCCAGCAGCCAAGATAGCGCGGACAGCACCTACGAGCAGTACTTC.

The chain is built from TRBV7-8 and TRBJ2-1; TRBD2 might be the D (5 bases). CDR3 length equals 15 residues. Per germline, CDR1 SGHVS and CDR2 FQNEAQ. Between the trimmed V and J ends, which lost 1 base and 8 bases, there was a span of 15 bases. The DNA for the CDR3 is TGTGCCAGCAGCTTAGAGATGGGAGTAAACGATGAGCAGTTCTTC. This translates into CASSLEMGVNDEQFF.

V is TRBV2 and J is TRBJ2-3; 10 nucleotides align to TRBD2. Germline loops: CDR1 SNHLY, CDR2 FYNNEI. V shed 4 bases, J shed 4 bases, and the junction held 5 bases outside the gene matches. This CDR3 has 15 residues. CDR3 nucleotide sequence: TGTGCCAGCAGTGTGGGACTAGCGATCCCAGATACGCAGTATTTT. Residues: CASSVGLAIPDTQYF.